This is a list of T cell receptor beta chains from one sample in a study of early T cells in non-severe SARS-CoV-2 infection. TCRdb re-derived calls from the 5' RACE reads in MiXCR, one entry per CDR3 protein. Seen here are around 84,000 distinct CDR3 sequences, 9% to 14% observed once, and the top ten hold around 2.4%. Material: whole blood. Receptor source: an adult who was a healthcare worker with PCR-confirmed SARS-CoV-2 infection or an uninfected control (not recorded which). The CDR3 runs from the conserved cysteine through the conserved F or W. A D gene is named only where the DNA matches it firmly. The size field is filled for only some rows; it gives once, few, many or a size class.

d_call	v_call	j_call	clone_size	cdr3_aa	cdr3_nt
.	TRBV6-6	TRBJ1-6	few	CASSSMEAGSSSYNSPLHF	TGTGCCAGCAGTTCCATGGAGGCAGGGAGCAGCTCCTATAATTCACCCCTCCACTTT
TRBD2	TRBV7-6	TRBJ2-7	many	CASSFLGLAGGSGEQYF	TGTGCCAGCAGCTTCCTCGGGCTAGCGGGAGGGAGCGGCGAGCAGTACTTC
.	TRBV9	TRBJ2-7	many	CASSPRFLSGLVEQYF	TGTGCCAGCAGCCCCCGGTTCCTTTCGGGCCTCGTGGAGCAGTACTTC
.	TRBV7-9	TRBJ2-2	few	CASSLIGGNTGELFF	TGTGCCAGCAGCCTAATCGGAGGGAACACCGGGGAGCTGTTTTTT
.	TRBV7-6	TRBJ2-1	.	CASSLVRATGVNEQFF	TGTGCCAGCAGCTTAGTCCGTGCGACGGGGGTTAATGAGCAGTTCTTC
.	TRBV7-9	TRBJ1-2	many	CASSLVAELAGGYTF	TGTGCCAGCAGCTTAGTAGCTGAGCTGGCCGGGGGCTACACCTTC
.	TRBV28	TRBJ1-3	few	CGSSGNTIYF	TGTGGGAGCTCTGGAAACACCATATATTTT
.	TRBV12-3/TRBV12-4	TRBJ2-1	many	CASSLRQLYNEQFF	TGTGCCAGCAGTTTGCGACAGCTCTACAATGAGCAGTTCTTC
TRBD1	TRBV20-1	TRBJ1-2	.	CSARDPTGDAPGYTF	TGCAGTGCTAGAGATCCCACAGGGGATGCTCCTGGCTACACCTTC
.	TRBV5-1	TRBJ2-1	many	CASSLVGGNEQFF	TGCGCCAGCAGCTTGGTGGGGGGAAATGAGCAGTTCTTC
.	TRBV7-9	TRBJ2-6	.	CASSLLGDPRYGANVLTF	TGTGCCAGCAGCTTATTAGGGGACCCGCGGTACGGGGCCAACGTCCTGACTTTC
.	TRBV5-6	TRBJ1-5	.	CASSGRFGRGSNQPQHF	TGTGCCAGCAGCGGGAGGTTTGGCAGGGGTAGCAATCAGCCCCAGCATTTT
.	TRBV11-2	TRBJ2-1	.	CASSLGLGSSYNEQFF	TGTGCCAGCAGCCTAGGACTCGGAAGCTCCTACAATGAGCAGTTCTTC
.	TRBV5-6	TRBJ2-3	few	CASLWRISTDTQYF	TGTGCCAGCCTCTGGAGGATTAGCACAGATACGCAGTATTTT
.	TRBV5-1	TRBJ2-3	many	CASSSDSTDTQYF	TGCGCCAGCAGCTCCGATAGCACAGATACGCAGTATTTT
.	TRBV9	TRBJ2-7	.	CASKFTSSRYEQYF	TGTGCCAGCAAATTTACTAGCAGCCGCTACGAGCAGTACTTC
TRBD1	TRBV29-1	TRBJ2-2	many	CSVGGQDTGELFF	TGCAGCGTTGGGGGACAGGACACCGGGGAGCTGTTTTTT
.	TRBV7-9	TRBJ2-3	few	CASSLDLDTQYF	TGTGCCAGCAGCTTAGACCTAGATACGCAGTATTTT
.	TRBV12-3/TRBV12-4	TRBJ1-4	.	CASSPSRVGEKLFF	TGTGCCAGCAGCCCTTCGAGGGTTGGGGAAAAACTGTTTTTT
TRBD1	TRBV18	TRBJ2-7	.	CASSPGTGIEQYF	TGTGCCAGCTCACCAGGGACAGGGATCGAGCAGTACTTC
TRBD2	TRBV20-1	TRBJ2-7	.	CSAGLAPTYEQYF	TGCAGTGCTGGACTAGCGCCGACCTACGAGCAGTACTTC
.	TRBV29-1	TRBJ1-1	.	CSVYGPEAFF	TGCAGCGTTTATGGACCTGAAGCTTTCTTT
.	TRBV11-3	TRBJ1-1	few	CASSTTGEAFF	TGTGCCAGCAGCACGACAGGTGAAGCTTTCTTT
TRBD2	TRBV7-3	TRBJ2-1	.	CASSTASGGSYNEQFF	TGTGCCAGCAGCACCGCCAGCGGGGGGTCCTACAATGAGCAGTTCTTC
TRBD2	TRBV6-5	TRBJ2-7	few	CASSPPGLAGGGYEQYF	TGTGCCAGCAGTCCTCCGGGACTAGCGGGAGGCGGGTACGAGCAGTACTTC
.	TRBV5-1	TRBJ1-1	many	CASSSTGMNTEAFF	TGCGCCAGCAGCTCGACAGGTATGAACACTGAAGCTTTCTTT
.	TRBV2	TRBJ1-2	few	CASSELTGRPFYGYTF	TGTGCCAGCAGTGAGCTAACTGGCAGACCTTTTTATGGCTACACCTTC
.	TRBV20-1	TRBJ2-1	many	CSARDSRLGSPSEQFF	TGCAGTGCTAGAGATTCCCGTTTGGGCTCTCCTAGTGAGCAGTTCTTC
.	TRBV10-1	TRBJ2-1	few	CASSVIPLGEQFF	TGCGCCAGCAGTGTAATCCCTTTGGGTGAGCAGTTCTTC
.	TRBV18	TRBJ2-2	many	CASSPGRNTGELFF	TGTGCCAGCTCACCGGGCAGGAACACCGGGGAGCTGTTTTTT
TRBD1	TRBV5-1	TRBJ2-1	.	CASSVLTGSSSYNEQFF	TGCGCCAGCAGCGTATTGACAGGGTCGAGCTCCTACAATGAGCAGTTCTTC
.	TRBV6-5	TRBJ2-7	.	CANSTDKGAPRYEQYF	TGTGCCAACAGTACCGACAAGGGAGCCCCGAGGTACGAGCAGTACTTC
TRBD2	TRBV3-1	TRBJ2-7	.	CASSQASGRRGYEQYF	TGTGCCAGCAGCCAAGCCAGCGGGAGGCGAGGATACGAGCAGTACTTC
.	TRBV12-3/TRBV12-4	TRBJ1-1	many	CASRSRGEAFF	TGTGCCAGCAGATCCAGGGGTGAAGCTTTCTTT
TRBD2	TRBV20-1	TRBJ2-3	many	CSAGKSSGNLGTDTQYF	TGCAGTGCTGGGAAGTCTAGCGGGAATTTGGGCACAGATACGCAGTATTTT
.	TRBV11-2	TRBJ1-6	many	CASSVGRGVSSPLHF	TGTGCCAGCAGCGTCGGGAGGGGAGTCAGTTCACCCCTCCACTTT
TRBD1	TRBV7-6	TRBJ2-3	many	CASSLGAGGETDTQYF	TGTGCCAGCAGCTTAGGGGCAGGGGGCGAAACAGATACGCAGTATTTT
.	TRBV14	TRBJ1-5	.	CASSQFSNQPQHF	TGTGCCAGCAGCCAATTCAGTAATCAGCCCCAGCATTTT
.	TRBV12-3/TRBV12-4	TRBJ1-2	few	CASSPSGARYGYTF	TGTGCCAGCTCACCTTCGGGGGCGCGGTATGGCTACACCTTC
.	TRBV3-1	TRBJ2-5	few	CASSQGETQYF	TGTGCCAGCAGCCAAGGAGAGACCCAGTACTTC
.	TRBV29-1	TRBJ2-1	few	CSFRPTSNEQFF	TGCAGCTTCCGCCCGACTAGCAATGAGCAGTTCTTC
TRBD1	TRBV20-1	TRBJ1-1	.	CSARVLTGEGPEAFF	TGCAGTGCTAGAGTTCTAACAGGGGAAGGCCCTGAAGCTTTCTTT
.	TRBV6-6	TRBJ1-6	.	CASSAPMQGNSPLHF	TGTGCCAGCAGCGCCCCCATGCAGGGGAATTCACCCCTCCACTTT
TRBD2	TRBV7-9	TRBJ2-5	many	CASSQRELIQETQYF	TGTGCCAGCAGCCAGCGGGAGTTAATCCAAGAGACCCAGTACTTC
TRBD2	TRBV30	TRBJ2-2	few	CAWFPSGPTNTGELFF	TGTGCCTGGTTCCCTAGCGGACCTACGAACACCGGGGAGCTGTTTTTT
.	TRBV7-9	TRBJ2-1	.	CASSFTTDEQFF	TGTGCCAGCAGTTTTACCACGGATGAGCAGTTCTTC
.	TRBV18	TRBJ1-1	.	CASTIQGQNTEAFF	TGTGCCAGCACAATACAGGGTCAAAACACTGAAGCTTTCTTT
.	TRBV5-1	TRBJ2-3	many	CASSMTLDTQYF	TGCGCCAGCAGCATGACGCTAGATACGCAGTATTTT
.	TRBV27	TRBJ1-5	many	CASSFDGNNQPQHF	TGTGCCAGCAGTTTCGATGGGAATAATCAGCCCCAGCATTTT